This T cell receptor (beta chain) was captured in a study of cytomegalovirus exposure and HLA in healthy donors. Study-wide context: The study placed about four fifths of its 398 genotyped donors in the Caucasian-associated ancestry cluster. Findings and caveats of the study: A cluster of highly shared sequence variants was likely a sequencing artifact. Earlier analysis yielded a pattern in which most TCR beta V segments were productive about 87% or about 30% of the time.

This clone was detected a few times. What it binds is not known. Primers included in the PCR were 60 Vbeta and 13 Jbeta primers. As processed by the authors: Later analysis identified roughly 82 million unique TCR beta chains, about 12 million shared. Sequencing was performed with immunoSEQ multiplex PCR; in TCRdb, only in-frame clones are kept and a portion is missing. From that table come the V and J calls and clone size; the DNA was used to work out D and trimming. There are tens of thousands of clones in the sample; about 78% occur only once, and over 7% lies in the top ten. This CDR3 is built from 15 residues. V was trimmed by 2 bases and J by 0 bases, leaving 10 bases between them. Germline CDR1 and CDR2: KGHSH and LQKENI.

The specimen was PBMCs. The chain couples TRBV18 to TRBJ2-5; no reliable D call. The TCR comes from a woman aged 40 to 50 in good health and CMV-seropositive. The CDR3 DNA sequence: TGTGCCAGCTCACCAAGAACAGCCTACCAAGAGACCCAGTACTTC. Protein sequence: CASSPRTAYQETQYF.